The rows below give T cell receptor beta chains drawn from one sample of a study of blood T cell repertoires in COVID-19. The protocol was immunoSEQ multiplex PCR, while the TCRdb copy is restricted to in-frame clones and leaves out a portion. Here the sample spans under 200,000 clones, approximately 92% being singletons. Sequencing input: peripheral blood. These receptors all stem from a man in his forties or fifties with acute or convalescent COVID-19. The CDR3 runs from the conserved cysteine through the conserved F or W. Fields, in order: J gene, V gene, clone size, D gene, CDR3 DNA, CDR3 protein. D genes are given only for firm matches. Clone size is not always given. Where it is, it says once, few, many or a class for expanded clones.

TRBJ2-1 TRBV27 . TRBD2 TGTGCCAGCAGTTTATCGTTCCCAGCGGGAGGGCCCTACAATGAGCAGTTCTTC CASSLSFPAGGPYNEQFF
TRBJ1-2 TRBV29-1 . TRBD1 TGCAGCGTTGAGGGGACAGCCTATGGCTACACCTTC CSVEGTAYGYTF
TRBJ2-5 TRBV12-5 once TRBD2 TGTGCTAGTGGTTCCGGGACTAGCGGGGGCCGCGGCAAAGAGACCCAGTACTTC CASGSGTSGGRGKETQYF
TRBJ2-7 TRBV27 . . TGTGCCAGCAGCCCAGGGGTGGGCGAGCAGTACTTC CASSPGVGEQYF
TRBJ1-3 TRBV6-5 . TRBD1 TGTGCCAGCAGAAACAGGGGGTCTGGAAACACCATATATTTT CASRNRGSGNTIYF
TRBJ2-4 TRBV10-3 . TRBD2 TGTGCCATCAGTGCAGGCGGGGGGGCGGACATTCAGTACTTC CAISAGGGADIQYF
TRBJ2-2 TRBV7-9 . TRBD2 TGTGCCAGCAGCTTAGAGGCCAAGCGGGAGACGAACACCGGGGAGCTGTTTTTT CASSLEAKRETNTGELFF
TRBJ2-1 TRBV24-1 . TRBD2 TGTGCCACCAGTGGGGGGACTAGCGTCGACAATGAGCAGTTCTTC CATSGGTSVDNEQFF
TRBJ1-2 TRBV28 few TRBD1 TGTGCCAGCAGTTTATATACCGGGACAGGGGTGGATGGCTACACCTTC CASSLYTGTGVDGYTF
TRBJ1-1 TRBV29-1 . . TGCAGCCCCGTTGGCCCCGAAAACACTGAAGCTTTCTTT CSPVGPENTEAFF
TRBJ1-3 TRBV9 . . TGTGCCAGCAGCGTAGAGTCGGGGGGAAACACCATATATTTT CASSVESGGNTIYF
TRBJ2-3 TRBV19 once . TGTGCCGCAAGCGGAGGGTTCGCAGATACGCAGTATTTT CAASGGFADTQYF
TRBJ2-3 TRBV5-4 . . TGTGCCAGCAGCTTGAGCTTTTCGGATACGCAGTATTTT CASSLSFSDTQYF
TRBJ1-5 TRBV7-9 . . TGTGCCAGCAGCTCTCAGGGAGGAAGCAATCAGCCCCAGCATTTT CASSSQGGSNQPQHF
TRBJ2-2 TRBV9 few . TGTGCCAGCACCCTCGAGGCGAACACCGGGGAGCTGTTTTTT CASTLEANTGELFF
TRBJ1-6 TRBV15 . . TGTGCCACCAGCAGAGAGACTTTGGGTGCGAATTCACCCCTCCACTTT CATSRETLGANSPLHF
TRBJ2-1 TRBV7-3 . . TGTGCCAGCAGCTTGGGACAAGCGCGCTACAATGAGCAGTTCTTC CASSLGQARYNEQFF
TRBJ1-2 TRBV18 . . TGTGCCAGCTCACCACAGGGGTCGAACTATGGCTACACCTTC CASSPQGSNYGYTF
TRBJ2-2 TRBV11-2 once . TGTGCCAGCAGGGTGGGTCAGGGGAACACCGGGGAGCTGTTTTTT CASRVGQGNTGELFF
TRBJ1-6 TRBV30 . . TGTGCCTGGAGTCCACTCCTAGATTCACCCCTCCACTTT CAWSPLLDSPLHF
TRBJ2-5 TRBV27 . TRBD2 TGTGCCAGCAGTACACTAGCGGGAGAGGAGACCCAGTACTTC CASSTLAGEETQYF
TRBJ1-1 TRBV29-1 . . TGCAGCGTTCTATCTATTCACTCTCGGGAAGCTTTCTTT CSVLSIHSREAFF
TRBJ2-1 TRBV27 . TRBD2 TGTGCGACGAGACTAGCGGGAGGGTACAATGAGCAGTTCTTC CATRLAGGYNEQFF
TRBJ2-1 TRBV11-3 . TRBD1 TGTGCCAGCAGCTACCGGGACAGGTACAATGAGCAGTTCTTC CASSYRDRYNEQFF
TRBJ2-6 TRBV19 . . TGTGCCAGTAGTAGGGGACTCTCTGGGGCCAACGTCCTGACTTTC CASSRGLSGANVLTF
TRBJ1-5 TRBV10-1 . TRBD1 TGCGCCAGCAGCCCCGGGCAGGGGGACCAGCCCCAGCATTTT CASSPGQGDQPQHF
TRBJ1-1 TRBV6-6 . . TGTGCCAGCAAGGGGTCAGGGAACACTGAAGCTTTCTTT CASKGSGNTEAFF
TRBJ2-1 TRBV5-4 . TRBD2 TGTGCCAGCAGCCTCCTCTCACGGGGGGGCCCCAATGAGCAGTTCTTC CASSLLSRGGPNEQFF
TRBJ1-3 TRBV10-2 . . TGCGCCAGCAGTGAAGCACTTGCTGGAAACACCATATATTTT CASSEALAGNTIYF
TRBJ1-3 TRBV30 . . TGTGCCCTAAAGCGGAGCTCTGGAAACACCATATATTTT CALKRSSGNTIYF
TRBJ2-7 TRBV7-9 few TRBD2 TGTGCCAGCAGCTTAGGTGGGACTAGCGGTTCCTACGAGCAGTACTTC CASSLGGTSGSYEQYF
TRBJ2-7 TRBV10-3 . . TGTGCCATCCGGGACAAATACGAGCAGTACTTC CAIRDKYEQYF
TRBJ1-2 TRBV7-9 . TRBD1 TGTGCCAGCACCGACAGGGCAAATGGCTACACCTTC CASTDRANGYTF
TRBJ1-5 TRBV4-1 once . TGCGCCAGCAGCCAAGATTGGTCGGTTAATAGCAATCAGCCCCAGCATTTT CASSQDWSVNSNQPQHF
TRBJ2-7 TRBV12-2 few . TGTGCAAGTCGCTCCTCACGGGTTTGGTACGAGCAGTACTTC CASRSSRVWYEQYF
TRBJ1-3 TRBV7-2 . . TGTGCCAGCAGCTTAGAACAGATAAGCTCTGGAAACACCATATATTTT CASSLEQISSGNTIYF
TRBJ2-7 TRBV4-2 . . TGTGCCAGCAGCTCAGGGCGGGGGCCCTCCTACGAGCAGTACTTC CASSSGRGPSYEQYF
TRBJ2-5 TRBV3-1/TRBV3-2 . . TGTGCCAGCAGCCAATTAACGGGAGAGACCCAGTACTTC CASSQLTGETQYF
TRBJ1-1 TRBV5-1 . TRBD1 TGCGCCAGCAGCTTACGGACAGGGGGCTTCGCTGAAGCTTTCTTT CASSLRTGGFAEAFF
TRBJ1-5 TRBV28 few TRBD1 TGTGCCAGCAGCGGGGACAGGGGGCCGAAGGGTCAGCCCCAGCATTTT CASSGDRGPKGQPQHF
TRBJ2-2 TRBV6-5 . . TGTGCCAGCAGTTTTCGACTAGCGAACACCGGGGAGCTGTTTTTT CASSFRLANTGELFF
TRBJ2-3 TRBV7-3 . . TGTGCCAGCAGCTTCCCTAACACAGATACGCAGTATTTT CASSFPNTDTQYF
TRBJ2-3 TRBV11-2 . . TGTGCCAGCAGCATACGCGGGGATACGCAGTATTTT CASSIRGDTQYF
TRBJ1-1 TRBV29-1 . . TGCAGCGTGATACAGGTCGTGAACACTGAAGCTTTCTTT CSVIQVVNTEAFF
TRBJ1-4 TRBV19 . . TGTGCCAGTAGTCTTCAGGGGCCAGCAACTAATGAAAAACTGTTTTTT CASSLQGPATNEKLFF
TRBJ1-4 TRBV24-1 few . TGTGCCACCAGTGATAGACGGGAACCTTATGAAAAACTGTTTTTT CATSDRREPYEKLFF
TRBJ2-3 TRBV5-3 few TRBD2 TGTGCCAGAAGCTTGGTTTTGCTAGCGGGAGCAGATACGCAGTATTTT CARSLVLLAGADTQYF
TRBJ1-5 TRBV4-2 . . TGTGCCAGCAGCCCCCCGGGGGGTAATCAGCCCCAGCATTTT CASSPPGGNQPQHF
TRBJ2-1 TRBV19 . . TGTGCCAGTACCATACGGCGGGGACCCTACAATGAGCAGTTCTTC CASTIRRGPYNEQFF
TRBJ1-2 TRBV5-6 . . TGTGCCAGCAGCCAAAGGGGAAGCTATGGCTACACCTTC CASSQRGSYGYTF
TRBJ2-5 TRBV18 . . TGTGCCAGCTCACTCGGGTCCCAAGAGACCCAGTACTTC CASSLGSQETQYF
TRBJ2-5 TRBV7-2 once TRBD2 TGTGCCAGCAGCTTAGGCGGGCTAGCGGGACAAGAGACCCAGTACTTC CASSLGGLAGQETQYF
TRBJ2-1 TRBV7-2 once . TGTGCCAGCAGGTTAGCGCCTAGCTCCTACAATGAGCAGTTCTTC CASRLAPSSYNEQFF